These T cell receptor beta chains were read from a single sample in a study of control samples from healthy donors and cancer patients. Clones were sequenced by immunoSEQ multiplex PCR, and TCRdb holds only the in-frame ones, with some missing. The data hold about 120,000 clones, with 88% observed a single time. Sequencing was carried out using blood. The source is a woman in her 70s in good health. The CDR3 runs from the conserved cysteine through the conserved F or W.

>TRBV27
CASTTGTLGVTDTQYF
>TRBV3-1/TRBV3-2
CASSAGNYNEQFF
>TRBV3-1/TRBV3-2
CASSQRDVGQRNSPLHF
>TRBV2
CASNPPGWGTEAFF
>TRBV19
CASTPRGTPYSNQPQHF
>TRBV7-3
CASSTGGGDETQYF
>TRBV5-1
CASSLEPSGDPWYEQYF
>TRBV7-6
CASSLFVEVDLATNEKLFF
>TRBV21-1
CASPIRGLAGDEQFF
>TRBV10-1
CASSEWDTGELFF
>TRBV29-1
CSVDLKGRNTGELFF
>TRBV6-5
CASRPGTGSPGALFF
>TRBV24-1
CATSAGGAETQYF
>TRBV7-3
CASSLLGQGAGGYTF
>TRBV9
CASGGSANYGYTF
>TRBV9
CASSPWDRVGSPLHF
>TRBV19
CASSGGQGDGYTF
>TRBV27
CASSPTMNGETQYF
>TRBV7-2
CASSSYTGELFF
>TRBV5-1
CASSQGTEGNTIYF
>TRBV5-1
CASSPNTGGTEAFF
>TRBV18
CASSRGGGRNEQFF
>TRBV5-8
CASSHRGVDQPQHF
>TRBV4-2
CASSQDLAAGGRETQYF
>TRBV2
CASNGPRDSNQPQHF
>TRBV29-1
CSVAEGGETQYF
>TRBV5-4
CASSPGGGYQETQYF
>TRBV5-1
CASSQRWTETYEQYF
>TRBV7-8
CASSPLRGANNEQFF
>TRBV24-1
CATRKGGLSDEQFF
>TRBV7-3
CACQQGSSGNTIYF
>TRBV20-1
CSASSRGTQYF
>TRBV7-8
CASSRDRANEKLFF
>TRBV5-4
CASSGDTYGYTF
>TRBV18
CASSLTGTGYQPQHF
>TRBV4-2
CASSQGAGGTDTQYF
>TRBV5-1
CASSLTPPPDTQYF
>TRBV7-9
CASSLGRGGRNYEQYF
>TRBV29-1
CSVGEDTQYF
>TRBV7-6
CASSLARGGGQPQHF